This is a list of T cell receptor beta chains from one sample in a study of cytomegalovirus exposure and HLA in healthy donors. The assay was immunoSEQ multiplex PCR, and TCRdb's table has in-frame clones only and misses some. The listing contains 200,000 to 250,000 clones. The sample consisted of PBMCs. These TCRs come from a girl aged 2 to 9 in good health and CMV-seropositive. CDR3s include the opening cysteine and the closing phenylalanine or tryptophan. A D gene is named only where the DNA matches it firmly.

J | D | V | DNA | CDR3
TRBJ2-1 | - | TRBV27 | TGTGCCAGCAGTACTGGCAATGAGCAGTTCTTC | CASSTGNEQFF
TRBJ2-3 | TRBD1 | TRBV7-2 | TGTGCCAGCAGCTTTCCGGACAGGGCCACAGATACGCAGTATTTT | CASSFPDRATDTQYF
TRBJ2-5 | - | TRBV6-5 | TGTGCCAGCAGTTACTCCTCCGGTTTCCAAGAGACCCAGTACTTC | CASSYSSGFQETQYF
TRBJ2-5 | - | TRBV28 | TGTGCCAGCAGTTTCCAGGAGGCGGGTCGAGAGACCCAGTACTTC | CASSFQEAGRETQYF
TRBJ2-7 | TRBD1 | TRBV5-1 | TGCGCCAGCAGCCAGGGACAGACCTACGAGCAGTACTTC | CASSQGQTYEQYF
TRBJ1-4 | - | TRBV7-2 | TGTGCCAGCAGCTTGGCCCCGGGGGGCGCTAATGAAAAACTGTTTTTT | CASSLAPGGANEKLFF
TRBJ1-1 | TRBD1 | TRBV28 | TGTGCCAGCGCCAACAGGGGGCTGAGTTACTCTGAAGCTTTCTTT | CASANRGLSYSEAFF
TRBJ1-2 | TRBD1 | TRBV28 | TGTGCCAGCAGCCGGGGCAGGGGGACCTATGGCTACACCTTC | CASSRGRGTYGYTF
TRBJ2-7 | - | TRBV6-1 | TGTGCCAGCAGTGATTATTACGAGCAGTACTTC | CASSDYYEQYF
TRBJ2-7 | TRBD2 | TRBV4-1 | TGCGCCAGCAGCCAAGGGAGCGGGAGGGGTTACGAGCAGTACTTC | CASSQGSGRGYEQYF
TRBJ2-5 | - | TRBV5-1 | TGCGCCAGCAGCTTGGGGGGCGCGGAGACCCAGTACTTC | CASSLGGAETQYF
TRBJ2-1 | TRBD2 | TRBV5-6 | TGTGCCAGCAGCTTGGGGACTAGCGGGAGAGTCGGCTCCTACAATGAGCAGTTCTTC | CASSLGTSGRVGSYNEQFF
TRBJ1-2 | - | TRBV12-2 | TGTGCAAGTCGCTTAGCAAGGAGGGAAGTGGGGAACTATGGCTACACCTTC | CASRLARREVGNYGYTF
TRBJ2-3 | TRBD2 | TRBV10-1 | TGCGCCAGCAGTGAGTCCCGGACTAGCGGGAGCGCAGATACGCAGTATTTT | CASSESRTSGSADTQYF
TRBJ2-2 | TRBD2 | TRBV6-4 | TGTGCCAGCAGTGACTTAGCGGGAGTGTCCACCGGGGAGCTGTTTTTT | CASSDLAGVSTGELFF
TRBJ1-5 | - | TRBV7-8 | TGTGCCAGCAGCTTAGCGCCCGCGAATCAGCCCCAGCATTTT | CASSLAPANQPQHF
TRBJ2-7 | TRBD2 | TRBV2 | TGTGCCAGCAGTGAACTTTGGCGGGAGGGCGGCGAGCAGTACTTC | CASSELWREGGEQYF
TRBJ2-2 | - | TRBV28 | TGTGCCAGCAGTGACCAAGGGGGAACCACCGGGGAGCTGTTTTTT | CASSDQGGTTGELFF
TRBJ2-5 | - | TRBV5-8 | TGTGCCAGCAGCTTTCAGGGGTGGGAGACCCAGTACTTC | CASSFQGWETQYF
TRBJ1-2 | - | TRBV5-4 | TGTGCCAGCAGCTCCTCGGGAGCCACCAATGGCTACACCTTC | CASSSSGATNGYTF
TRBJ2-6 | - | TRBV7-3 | TGTGCCAGCAGCTTCGCTAGCGACCCGGGCTCTGGGGCCAACGTCCTGACTTTC | CASSFASDPGSGANVLTF
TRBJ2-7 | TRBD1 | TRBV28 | TGTGCCAGCAGTCCGGGACAGGCCCACTACGAGCAGTACTTC | CASSPGQAHYEQYF
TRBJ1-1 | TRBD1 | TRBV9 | TGTGCCAGCAGCGTTGGAGACAGGGGGACTGAAGCTTTCTTT | CASSVGDRGTEAFF
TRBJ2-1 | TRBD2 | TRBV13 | TGTGCCAGCAGCTTAAGGGCGGGAGGGATATACAATGAGCAGTTCTTC | CASSLRAGGIYNEQFF
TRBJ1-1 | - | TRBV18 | TGTGCCAGCTTAACCAGCCCAGGGTACACTGAAGCTTTCTTT | CASLTSPGYTEAFF
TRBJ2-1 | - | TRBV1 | TGCACCAAAGTGGTCCTTACATATCGCTACAATGAGCAGTTCTTC | CTKVVLTYRYNEQFF
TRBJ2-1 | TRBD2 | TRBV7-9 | TGTGCCAGCAGCGCTAGCGGGAGTTGGGATGAGCAGTTCTTC | CASSASGSWDEQFF
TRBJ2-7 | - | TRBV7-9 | TGTGCCAGCAAGGGAGACCTCTCCTACGAGCAGTACTTC | CASKGDLSYEQYF
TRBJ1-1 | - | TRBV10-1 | TGCGCCAGCAGCAAGACAGGATTCACTGAAGCTTTCTTT | CASSKTGFTEAFF
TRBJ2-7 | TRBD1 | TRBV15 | TGTGCCACCAGCAGAGCGGGACAGGGATTCAATATGGCCTTC | CATSRAGQGFNMAF
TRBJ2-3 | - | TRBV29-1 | TGCAGCGTTGAGAAACAGGGCACAGATACGCAGTATTTT | CSVEKQGTDTQYF
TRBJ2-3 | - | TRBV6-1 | TGTGCCAGCGTGGTCCACTTGACAGATACGCAGTATTTT | CASVVHLTDTQYF
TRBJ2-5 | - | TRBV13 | TGTGCCAGCAGCTTAAGTGGACAGCAAGAGACCCAGTACTTC | CASSLSGQQETQYF
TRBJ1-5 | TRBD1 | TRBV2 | TGTGCCAGCAGTGATAAGGGACAGGTGACGATGAGCAATCAGCCCCAGCATTTT | CASSDKGQVTMSNQPQHF
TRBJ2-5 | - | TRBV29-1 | TGCAGCGTTGAAGGGACGGAACAGGGTCCGCAAGAGACCCAGTACTTC | CSVEGTEQGPQETQYF
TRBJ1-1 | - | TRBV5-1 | TGCGCCAGCAGCTTGGGACAGACTGAAGCTTTCTTT | CASSLGQTEAFF
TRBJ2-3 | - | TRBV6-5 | TGTGCCAGCAGTTACGCAGGGAGGACGGCAGATACGCAGTATTTT | CASSYAGRTADTQYF
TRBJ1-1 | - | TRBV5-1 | TGCGCCAGCAGCTTCCCGACCAGGGATACTGAAGCTTTCTTT | CASSFPTRDTEAFF
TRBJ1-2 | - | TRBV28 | TGTGCCAGCAGTCCCCCTTACAGTGAACCCTATGGCTACACCTTC | CASSPPYSEPYGYTF
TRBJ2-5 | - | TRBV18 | TGTGCCAGCTCACCAGAGAGGGGGTTTAGAGAGACCCAGTACTTC | CASSPERGFRETQYF
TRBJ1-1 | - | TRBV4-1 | TGCGCCAGCAGAGGGGTCGCGGGAAACACTGAAGCTTTCTTT | CASRGVAGNTEAFF
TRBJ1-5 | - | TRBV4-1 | TGCGCCAGCAGCCAAGAGGAGGACTTAGAGCCCCAGCATTTT | CASSQEEDLEPQHF
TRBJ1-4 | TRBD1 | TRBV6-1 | TGTGCCAGCAGTGCCCTGGGACAGGGGAACAGTGAAAAACTGTTTTTT | CASSALGQGNSEKLFF
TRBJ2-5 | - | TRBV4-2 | TGTGCCAGCAGCTCCTTTCTAGGGGGAGAAGAGACCCAGTACTTC | CASSSFLGGEETQYF